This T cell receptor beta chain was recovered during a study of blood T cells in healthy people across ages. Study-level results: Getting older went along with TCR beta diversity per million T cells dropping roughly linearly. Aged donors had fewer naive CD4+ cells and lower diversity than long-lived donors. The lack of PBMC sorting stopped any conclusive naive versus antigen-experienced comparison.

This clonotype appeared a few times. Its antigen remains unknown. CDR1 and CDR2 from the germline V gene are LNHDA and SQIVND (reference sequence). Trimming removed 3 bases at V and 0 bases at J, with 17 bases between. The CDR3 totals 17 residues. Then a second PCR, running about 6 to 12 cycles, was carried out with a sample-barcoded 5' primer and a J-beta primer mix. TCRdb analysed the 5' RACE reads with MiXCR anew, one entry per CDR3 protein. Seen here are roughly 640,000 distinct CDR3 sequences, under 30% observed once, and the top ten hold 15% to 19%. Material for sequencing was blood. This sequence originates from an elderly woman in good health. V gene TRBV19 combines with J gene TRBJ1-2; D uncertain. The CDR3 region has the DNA TGTGCCAGTAGTATGGAGATTGGGCAGGCATCTAACTATGGCTACACCTTC. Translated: CASSMEIGQASNYGYTF.